The rows below give T cell receptor beta chains drawn from one sample of a study of early T cells in non-severe SARS-CoV-2 infection. TCRdb re-called the 5' RACE reads through MiXCR, storing one row per CDR3 protein. Among around 80,000 distinct CDR3 sequences, approximately 10% were seen once, and the ten largest hold more than 10%. Sequenced here: whole blood, sampled at baseline. The receptors shown here come from an adult who was a healthcare worker with PCR-confirmed SARS-CoV-2 infection or an uninfected control (not recorded which). Each CDR3 is given without its conserved first and last residue. The D gene is left open where the match is weak. Rows give clone size only sometimes, using once, few, many, or a class for an expanded clone.

clone_size: many; j_call: TRBJ1-1; d_call: TRBD1; cdr3_length: 12; v_call: TRBV3-1; cdr3_aa: ASSQERRGQGAF
clone_size: many; j_call: TRBJ2-7; d_call: TRBD2; cdr3_length: 17; v_call: TRBV7-2; cdr3_aa: ASSFTPRVAGGPDYEQY
clone_size: many; j_call: TRBJ2-5; d_call: TRBD1; cdr3_length: 12; v_call: TRBV7-6; cdr3_aa: ASSTMGQGGTQY
clone_size: .; j_call: TRBJ2-1; d_call: TRBD1; cdr3_length: 14; v_call: TRBV4-1; cdr3_aa: ASSHRVTGLYNEQF
clone_size: many; j_call: TRBJ1-2; d_call: .; cdr3_length: 15; v_call: TRBV18; cdr3_aa: ASSPLPLDPRNYGYT
clone_size: .; j_call: TRBJ2-3; d_call: TRBD2; cdr3_length: 15; v_call: TRBV20-1; cdr3_aa: SALGGLTGGRADTQY
clone_size: many; j_call: TRBJ1-1; d_call: .; cdr3_length: 16; v_call: TRBV1; cdr3_aa: TSSQEGQGKRLNTEAF
clone_size: .; j_call: TRBJ1-5; d_call: .; cdr3_length: 12; v_call: TRBV7-2; cdr3_aa: ASSSGVGNQPQH
clone_size: .; j_call: TRBJ1-2; d_call: .; cdr3_length: 12; v_call: TRBV6-2/TRBV6-3; cdr3_aa: ASSYGPGKDGYT
clone_size: many; j_call: TRBJ2-3; d_call: TRBD1; cdr3_length: 13; v_call: TRBV7-9; cdr3_aa: ASSNTGGAVDTQY
clone_size: few; j_call: TRBJ2-1; d_call: TRBD2; cdr3_length: 13; v_call: TRBV7-9; cdr3_aa: ASSLGTSASDEQF
clone_size: few; j_call: TRBJ1-5; d_call: .; cdr3_length: 14; v_call: TRBV2; cdr3_aa: ASSSRGRPTNQPQH
clone_size: few; j_call: TRBJ1-4; d_call: TRBD1; cdr3_length: 16; v_call: TRBV6-5; cdr3_aa: ASSSTGGFLPTNEKLF
clone_size: .; j_call: TRBJ1-1; d_call: .; cdr3_length: 13; v_call: TRBV18; cdr3_aa: ASSVPGHKNTEAF
clone_size: many; j_call: TRBJ2-7; d_call: TRBD1; cdr3_length: 13; v_call: TRBV9; cdr3_aa: ASSVGRGQNGEQY
clone_size: few; j_call: TRBJ1-2; d_call: .; cdr3_length: 13; v_call: TRBV18; cdr3_aa: ASSPQGSRLSGYT
clone_size: few; j_call: TRBJ1-4; d_call: TRBD1; cdr3_length: 14; v_call: TRBV5-1; cdr3_aa: ASSRPTGDRNEKLF
clone_size: few; j_call: TRBJ1-1; d_call: TRBD1; cdr3_length: 10; v_call: TRBV20-1; cdr3_aa: SARDHRGLAF
clone_size: .; j_call: TRBJ1-2; d_call: .; cdr3_length: 12; v_call: TRBV5-4; cdr3_aa: ASSLDSGIHGYT
clone_size: few; j_call: TRBJ2-5; d_call: .; cdr3_length: 12; v_call: TRBV2; cdr3_aa: ASSAGRSQETQY
clone_size: .; j_call: TRBJ1-1; d_call: .; cdr3_length: 9; v_call: TRBV12-3/TRBV12-4; cdr3_aa: ATHSGVVAF
clone_size: few; j_call: TRBJ2-2; d_call: .; cdr3_length: 16; v_call: TRBV5-1; cdr3_aa: ASSPEGRDSTNTGELF
clone_size: .; j_call: TRBJ2-3; d_call: .; cdr3_length: 11; v_call: TRBV3-1; cdr3_aa: ASSRRGGDTQY
clone_size: few; j_call: TRBJ2-1; d_call: .; cdr3_length: 13; v_call: TRBV4-1; cdr3_aa: ASSQESTPGRKQF
clone_size: .; j_call: TRBJ1-1; d_call: .; cdr3_length: 11; v_call: TRBV3-1; cdr3_aa: ASSQGGVPEAF
clone_size: few; j_call: TRBJ2-1; d_call: .; cdr3_length: 11; v_call: TRBV6-2/TRBV6-3; cdr3_aa: ASSLGEYNEQF
clone_size: many; j_call: TRBJ2-7; d_call: .; cdr3_length: 14; v_call: TRBV5-1; cdr3_aa: ASSLESGGPSCEQY
clone_size: many; j_call: TRBJ2-2; d_call: TRBD1; cdr3_length: 12; v_call: TRBV30; cdr3_aa: AWSVQQGTGELF